This T cell receptor beta chain appears in the sequencing data of a study of human T cells and chemical hapten exposure. Study background: The upper back received 0.01% DPC by patch testing, with results read at 6 days. Regarding the study as a whole: Each of the donors had alopecia, so their immune responses may not resemble those of healthy people. The number of TCRs above 1 in 1000 frequency did not change after DPC sensitization.

This clonotype was counted a few times. Its antigen is as yet unknown. Library preparation tagged each individual cDNA molecule with a unique molecular identifier. TCRdb reprocessed the RACE reads via MiXCR and lists one record per CDR3 protein. The sample shows some 350,000 distinct CDR3 sequences, nearly 6.5% of them seen only once. Time point denoted: patch test 2, 6 weeks after DPC sensitization. Treatment meaning: therapeutic diphenylcyclopropenone sensitization with weekly scalp DPC. There are 16 residues in the CDR3. Per germline, CDR1 LNHDA and CDR2 SQIVND (reference sequence). Trimming took off 0 bases at V and 6 bases at J, with 14 bases between the two ends.

The origin of this receptor is a woman aged 18-29 years with alopecia areata. Some clones in this sample may be carry-over from other donors' samples. This specimen consisted of whole blood, obtained in connection with sensitization to the hapten diphenylcyclopropenone (DPC). This chain links TRBV19 with TRBJ1-4; D is undetermined. The CDR3 loop reads CASSIDRTGSDEKLFF. The CDR3 nucleotides read TGTGCCAGTAGTATAGACCGGACGGGTTCCGATGAAAAACTGTTTTTT. Based on the CDR3 plus reference TRBV19 and TRBJ1-4, the full variable domain is DGGITQSPKYLFRKEGQNVTLSCEQNLNHDAMYWYRQDPGQGLRLIYYSQIVNDFQKGDIAEGYSVSREKKESFPLTVTSAQKNPTAFYLCASSIDRTGSDEKLFFGSGTQLSVL.